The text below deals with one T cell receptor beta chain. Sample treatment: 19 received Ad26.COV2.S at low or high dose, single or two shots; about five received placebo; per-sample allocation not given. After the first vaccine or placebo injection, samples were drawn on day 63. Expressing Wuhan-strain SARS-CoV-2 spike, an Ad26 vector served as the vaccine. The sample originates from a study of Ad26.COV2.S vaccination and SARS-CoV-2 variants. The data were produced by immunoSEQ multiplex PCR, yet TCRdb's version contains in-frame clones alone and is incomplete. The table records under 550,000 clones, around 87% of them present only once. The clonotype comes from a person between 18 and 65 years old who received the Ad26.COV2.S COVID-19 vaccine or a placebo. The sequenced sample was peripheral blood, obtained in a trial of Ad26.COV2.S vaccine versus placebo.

The CDR3 DNA follows: TGTGCCAGCAGTCCACCAGGATCCTACGAGCAGTACTTC. It is translated as CASSPPGSYEQYF. J is TRBJ2-7 and V is TRBV12-3 or TRBV12-4, with D unresolved. The CDR3 runs 13 residues. Trimming took off 5 bases at V and 1 base at J, with 9 bases between the two ends.